The TCR beta chain described here comes from a study of T cell changes during pregnancy in multiple sclerosis. This clone has only a few counts. V shed 4 bases and J 5 bases; nucleotides not matched to a gene: 2. CDR1 is SGHTS and CDR2 is YDEGEE in the germline V gene. CDR3 length: 13 residues. Profiling relied on immunoSEQ multiplex PCR, and the TCRdb table lists in-frame clones only, not all of them. The table includes roughly 41,000 clones, around nine tenths detected once. The receptor's source is a female donor with multiple sclerosis, enrolled in a pregnancy study. The chain links TRBV5-8 to TRBJ1-1, with 10 bases lining up with TRBD1. The specimen comprised CD8+ T cells from peripheral blood mononuclear cells, sampled in the third trimester of pregnancy. The CDR3 DNA follows: TGTGCCAGCAGCGTGGACAGGGGGACTGAAGCTTTCTTT. Translating it yields CASSVDRGTEAFF.